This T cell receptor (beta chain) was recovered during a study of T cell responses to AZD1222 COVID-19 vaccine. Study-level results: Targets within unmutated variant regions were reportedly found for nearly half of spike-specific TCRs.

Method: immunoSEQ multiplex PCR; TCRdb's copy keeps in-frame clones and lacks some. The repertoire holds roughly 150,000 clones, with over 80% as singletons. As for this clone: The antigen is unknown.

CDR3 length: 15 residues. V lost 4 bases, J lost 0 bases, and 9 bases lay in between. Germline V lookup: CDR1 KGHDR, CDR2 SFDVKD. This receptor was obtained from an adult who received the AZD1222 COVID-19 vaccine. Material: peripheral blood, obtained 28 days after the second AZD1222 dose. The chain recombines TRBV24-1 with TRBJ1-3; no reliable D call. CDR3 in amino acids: CATSDPQSSGNTIYF. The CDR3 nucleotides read TGTGCCACCAGTGACCCACAGAGCTCTGGAAACACCATATATTTT.